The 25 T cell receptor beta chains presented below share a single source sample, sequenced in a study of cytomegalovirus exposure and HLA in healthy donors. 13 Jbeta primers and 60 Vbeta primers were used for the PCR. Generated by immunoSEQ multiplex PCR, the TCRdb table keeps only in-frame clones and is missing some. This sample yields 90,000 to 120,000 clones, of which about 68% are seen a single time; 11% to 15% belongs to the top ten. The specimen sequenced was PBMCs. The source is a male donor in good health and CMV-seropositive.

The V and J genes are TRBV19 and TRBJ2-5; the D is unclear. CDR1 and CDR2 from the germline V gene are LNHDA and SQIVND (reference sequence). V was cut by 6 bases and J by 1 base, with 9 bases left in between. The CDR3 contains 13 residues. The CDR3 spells CASRTRLQETQYF. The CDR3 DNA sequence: TGTGCCAGTAGGACGCGACTCCAAGAGACCCAGTACTTC.

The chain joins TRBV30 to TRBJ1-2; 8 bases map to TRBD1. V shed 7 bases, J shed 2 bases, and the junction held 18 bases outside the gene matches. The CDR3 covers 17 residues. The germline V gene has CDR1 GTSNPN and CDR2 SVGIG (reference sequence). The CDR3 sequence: CAYQRGQASGLNYGYTF. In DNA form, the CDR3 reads TGTGCCTACCAAAGGGGACAGGCTTCTGGTTTGAACTATGGCTACACCTTC.

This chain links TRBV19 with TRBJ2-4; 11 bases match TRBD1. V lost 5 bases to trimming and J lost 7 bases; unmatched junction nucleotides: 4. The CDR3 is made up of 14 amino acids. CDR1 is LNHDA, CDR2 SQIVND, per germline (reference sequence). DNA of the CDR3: TGTGCCAGTAGTCTGGGACAGGGGGAGAACATTCAGTACTTC. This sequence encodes CASSLGQGENIQYF.

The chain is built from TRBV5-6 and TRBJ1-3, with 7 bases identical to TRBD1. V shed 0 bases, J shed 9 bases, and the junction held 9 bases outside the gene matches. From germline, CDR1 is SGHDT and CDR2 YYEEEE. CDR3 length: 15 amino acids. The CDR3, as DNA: TGTGCCAGCAGCTTGGTGGGACAGCCAACGGGCACCATATATTTT. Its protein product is CASSLVGQPTGTIYF.

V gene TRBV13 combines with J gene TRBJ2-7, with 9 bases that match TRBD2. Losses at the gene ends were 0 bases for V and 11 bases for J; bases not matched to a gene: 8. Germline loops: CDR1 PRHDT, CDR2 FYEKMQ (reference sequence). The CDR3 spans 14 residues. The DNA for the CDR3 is TGTGCCAGCAGCTTAGGGACTAGCGGCTTCGATGAGTACTTC. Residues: CASSLGTSGFDEYF.

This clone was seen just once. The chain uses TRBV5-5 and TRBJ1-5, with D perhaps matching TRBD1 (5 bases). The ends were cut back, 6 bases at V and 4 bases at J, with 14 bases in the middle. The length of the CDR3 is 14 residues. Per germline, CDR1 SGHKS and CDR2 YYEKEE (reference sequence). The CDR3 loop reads CASTHSGGNQPQHF. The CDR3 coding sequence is TGTGCCAGCACCCATTCCGGGGGGAATCAGCCCCAGCATTTT.

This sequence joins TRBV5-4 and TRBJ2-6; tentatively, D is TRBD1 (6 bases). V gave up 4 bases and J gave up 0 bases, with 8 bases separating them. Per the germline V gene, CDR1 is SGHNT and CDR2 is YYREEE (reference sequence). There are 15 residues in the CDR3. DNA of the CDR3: TGTGCCAGCAGCATACAGGGCTCTGGGGCCAACGTCCTGACTTTC. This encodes CASSIQGSGANVLTF.

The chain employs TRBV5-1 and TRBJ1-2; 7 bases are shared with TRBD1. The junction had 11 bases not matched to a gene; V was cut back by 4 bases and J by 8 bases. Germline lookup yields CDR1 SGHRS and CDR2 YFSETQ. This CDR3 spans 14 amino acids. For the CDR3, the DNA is TGCGCCAGCAGCCCAGGAGACAGGGATGCCGGCTACACCTTC. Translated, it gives CASSPGDRDAGYTF.

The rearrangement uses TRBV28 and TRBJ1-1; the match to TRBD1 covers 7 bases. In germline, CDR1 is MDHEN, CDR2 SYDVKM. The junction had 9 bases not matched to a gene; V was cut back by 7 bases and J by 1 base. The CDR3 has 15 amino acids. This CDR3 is CASTESRQGNTEAFF. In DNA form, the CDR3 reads TGTGCCAGCACCGAGTCCAGACAGGGGAACACTGAAGCTTTCTTT.

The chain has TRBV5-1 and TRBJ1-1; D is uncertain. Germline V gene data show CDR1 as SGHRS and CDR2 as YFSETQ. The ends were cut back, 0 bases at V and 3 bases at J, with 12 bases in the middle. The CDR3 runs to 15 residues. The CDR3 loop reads CASSLERVMYTEAFF. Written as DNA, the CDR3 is TGCGCCAGCAGCTTGGAGCGGGTCATGTACACTGAAGCTTTCTTT.

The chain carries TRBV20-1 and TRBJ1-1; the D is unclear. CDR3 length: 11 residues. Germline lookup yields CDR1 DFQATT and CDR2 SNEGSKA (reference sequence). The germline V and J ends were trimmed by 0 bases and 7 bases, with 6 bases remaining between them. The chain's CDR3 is CSARDEDEAFF. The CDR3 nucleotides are TGCAGTGCTAGAGATGAGGATGAAGCTTTCTTT.

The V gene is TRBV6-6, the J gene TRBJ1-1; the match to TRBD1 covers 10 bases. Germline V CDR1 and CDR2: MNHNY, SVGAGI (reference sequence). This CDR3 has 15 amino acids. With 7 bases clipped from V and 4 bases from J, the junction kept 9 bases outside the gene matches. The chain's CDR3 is CASTTSGTGVTEAFF. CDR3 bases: TGTGCCAGCACAACCTCCGGGACAGGGGTCACTGAAGCTTTCTTT.

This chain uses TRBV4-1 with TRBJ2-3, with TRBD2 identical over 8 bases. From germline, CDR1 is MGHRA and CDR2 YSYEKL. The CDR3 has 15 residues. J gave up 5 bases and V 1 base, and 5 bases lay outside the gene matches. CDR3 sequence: CASSQAGGRVDTQYF. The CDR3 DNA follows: TGCGCCAGCAGCCAAGCGGGGGGGCGGGTAGATACGCAGTATTTT.

The CDR3 sequence is CASSVADFPGTQYF. In nucleotides, the CDR3 is TGTGCCAGCAGCGTAGCGGACTTTCCGGGGACCCAGTACTTC. V usage is TRBV9 and J usage is TRBJ2-5, with D possibly TRBD2 on 5 matching bases. The CDR3 spans 14 residues. Germline loops: CDR1 SGDLS, CDR2 YYNGEE. V was cut by 0 bases and J by 7 bases, with 13 bases left in between.

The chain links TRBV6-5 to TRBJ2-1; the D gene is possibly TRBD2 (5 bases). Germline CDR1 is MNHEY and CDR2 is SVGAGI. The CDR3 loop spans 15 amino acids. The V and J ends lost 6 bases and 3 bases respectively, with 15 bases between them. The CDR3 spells CASRSGVTLYNEQFF. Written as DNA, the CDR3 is TGTGCCAGCAGATCCGGGGTCACCCTCTACAATGAGCAGTTCTTC.

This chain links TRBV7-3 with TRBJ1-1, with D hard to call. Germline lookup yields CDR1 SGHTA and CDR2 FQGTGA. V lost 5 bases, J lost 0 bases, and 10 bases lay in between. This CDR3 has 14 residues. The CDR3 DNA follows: TGTGCCAGCAGCCCGGGTTGGGTGAACACTGAAGCTTTCTTT. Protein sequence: CASSPGWVNTEAFF. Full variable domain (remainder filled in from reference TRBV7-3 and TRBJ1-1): GAGVSQTPSNKVTEKGKYVELRCDPISGHTALYWYRQSLGQGPEFLIYFQGTGAADDSGLPNDRFFAVRPEGSVSTLKIQRTERGDSAVYLCASSPGWVNTEAFFGQGTRLTVV.

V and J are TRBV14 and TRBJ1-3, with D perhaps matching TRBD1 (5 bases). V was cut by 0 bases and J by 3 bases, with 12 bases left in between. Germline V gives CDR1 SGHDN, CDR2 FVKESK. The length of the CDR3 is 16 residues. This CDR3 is CASSQELGGVGNTIYF. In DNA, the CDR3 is TGTGCCAGCAGCCAAGAGTTGGGAGGGGTTGGAAACACCATATATTTT. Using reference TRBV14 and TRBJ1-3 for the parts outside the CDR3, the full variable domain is EAGVTQFPSHSVIEKGQTVTLRCDPISGHDNLYWYRRVMGKEIKFLLHFVKESKQDESGMPNNRFLAERTGGTYSTLKVQPAELEDSGVYFCASSQELGGVGNTIYFGEGSWLTVV.

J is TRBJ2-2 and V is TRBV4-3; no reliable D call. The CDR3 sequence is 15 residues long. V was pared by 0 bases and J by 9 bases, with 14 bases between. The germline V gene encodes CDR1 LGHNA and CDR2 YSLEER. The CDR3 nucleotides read TGCGCCAGCAGCCAAGATCGCAGTGTCTCCCGGGAGCTGTTTTTT. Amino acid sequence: CASSQDRSVSRELFF.

In nucleotides, the CDR3 is TGTGCCATCAGTGAGTCGAATGGAGTCGAGCTGTTTTTT. This codes for CAISESNGVELFF. The chain links TRBV10-3 to TRBJ2-2; D not resolved. Per germline, CDR1 ENHRY and CDR2 SYGVKD. Trimming took off 0 bases at V and 11 bases at J, with 10 bases between the two ends. The CDR3 has 13 residues.

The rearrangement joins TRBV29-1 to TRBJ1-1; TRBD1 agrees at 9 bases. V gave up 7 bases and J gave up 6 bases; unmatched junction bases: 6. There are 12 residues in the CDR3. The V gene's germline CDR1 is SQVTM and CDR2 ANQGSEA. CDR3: CSGGQGVSEAFF. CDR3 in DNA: TGCAGCGGGGGACAGGGAGTTTCTGAAGCTTTCTTT.

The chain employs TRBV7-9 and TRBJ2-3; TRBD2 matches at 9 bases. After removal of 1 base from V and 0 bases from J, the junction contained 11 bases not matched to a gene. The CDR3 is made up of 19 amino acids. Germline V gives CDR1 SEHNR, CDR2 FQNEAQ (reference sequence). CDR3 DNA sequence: TGTGCCAGCAGCTTAGGATCGTGGGCTAGCGGGGATAGCACAGATACGCAGTATTTT. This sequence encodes CASSLGSWASGDSTDTQYF.

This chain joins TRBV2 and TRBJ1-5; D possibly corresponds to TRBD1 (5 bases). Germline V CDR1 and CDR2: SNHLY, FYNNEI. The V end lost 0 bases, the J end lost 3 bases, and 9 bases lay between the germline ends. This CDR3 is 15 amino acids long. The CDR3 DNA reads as TGTGCCAGCAGTGAAGCATTCAGGGCCAATCAGCCCCAGCATTTT. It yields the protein CASSEAFRANQPQHF.

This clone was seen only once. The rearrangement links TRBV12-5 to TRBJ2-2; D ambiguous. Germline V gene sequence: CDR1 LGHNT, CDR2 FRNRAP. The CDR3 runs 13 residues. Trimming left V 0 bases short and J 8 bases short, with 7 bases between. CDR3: CASGLVSGGELFF. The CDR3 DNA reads TGTGCTAGTGGTTTGGTATCAGGAGGGGAGCTGTTTTTT.

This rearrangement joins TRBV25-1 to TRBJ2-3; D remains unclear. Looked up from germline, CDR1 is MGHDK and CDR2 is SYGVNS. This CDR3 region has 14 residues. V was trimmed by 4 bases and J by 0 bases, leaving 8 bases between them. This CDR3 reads CASSVATSTDTQYF. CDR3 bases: TGTGCCAGCAGTGTGGCGACTAGCACAGATACGCAGTATTTT.

The CDR3 nucleotides read TGTGCCAGCAGCCGCGGGGGTCAGCCCCAGCATTTT. Translating gives CASSRGGQPQHF. V is TRBV7-2 and J is TRBJ1-5, with D perhaps matching TRBD1 (5 bases). CDR1 SGHTA and CDR2 FQGNSA come from the germline V gene. Between the trimmed V and J ends, which lost 5 bases and 6 bases, there was a span of 8 bases. The CDR3 consists of 12 residues. Supplemented by reference TRBV7-2 and TRBJ1-5, the full variable domain reads GAGVSQSPSNKVTEKGKDVELRCDPISGHTALYWYRQSLGQGLEFLIYFQGNSAPDKSGLPSDRFSAERTGGSVSTLTIQRTQQEDSAVYLCASSRGGQPQHFGDGTRLSIL.